The present TCR beta chain was sequenced within a study of T cells in Graves' hyperthyroidism and ophthalmopathy. Study-wide results and limits: Through a model of 13 V-J features, ophthalmopathy was separated from stable hyperthyroidism.

This clonotype has only a few counts. The antigen remains undetermined. The study included ophthalmopathy patients with Clinical Activity Score at least 3, NOSPECS grade at least 4 and duration under 3 months. Amplification of TCR beta CDR3 regions used RNA as the template. Initially, a first-round RT-PCR of the TCR CDR3 employed the HTBI primer set. TCRdb itself ran the multiplex PCR reads through MiXCR, one entry per CDR3 protein. Here the sample spans some 350,000 distinct CDR3 sequences, nearly 15% being singletons. CDR3 size: 15 residues. The germline V and J ends were trimmed by 1 base and 3 bases, with 9 bases remaining between them. Germline V lookup: CDR1 SGHDN, CDR2 FVKESK.

V gene TRBV14 combines with J gene TRBJ2-2, with D possibly called TRBD1 or TRBD2 (5 bases each). The sequenced sample was blood. The clonotype originates from a woman aged 55-69 years with Graves' ophthalmopathy. Here the CDR3 reads CASSQVSGHTGELFF. DNA for the CDR3: TGTGCCAGCAGCCAAGTTTCGGGGCACACCGGGGAGCTGTTTTTT.